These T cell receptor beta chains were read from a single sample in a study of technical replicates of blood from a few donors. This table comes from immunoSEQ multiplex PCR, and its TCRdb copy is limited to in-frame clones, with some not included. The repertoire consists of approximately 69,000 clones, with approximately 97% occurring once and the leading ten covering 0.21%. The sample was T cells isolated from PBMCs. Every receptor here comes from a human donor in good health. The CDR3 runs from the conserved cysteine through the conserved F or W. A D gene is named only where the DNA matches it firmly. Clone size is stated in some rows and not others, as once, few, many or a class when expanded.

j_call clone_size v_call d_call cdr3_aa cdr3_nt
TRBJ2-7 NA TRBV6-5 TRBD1 CASSYSTGTEQYF TGTGCCAGCAGTTACTCGACAGGGACCGAGCAGTACTTC
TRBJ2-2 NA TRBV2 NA CASSVSGELFF TGTGCCAGCAGTGTTAGCGGGGAGCTGTTTTTT
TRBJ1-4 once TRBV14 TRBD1 CASSRGTGEEKLFF TGTGCCAGCAGCCGCGGGACAGGGGAGGAAAAACTGTTTTTT
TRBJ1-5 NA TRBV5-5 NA CASSQLQGLGNQPQHF TGTGCCAGCAGCCAACTTCAGGGCCTCGGCAATCAGCCCCAGCATTTT
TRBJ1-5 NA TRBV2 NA CASRPAGGRDSNQPQHF TGTGCCAGCAGACCCGCGGGGGGCAGGGATAGCAATCAGCCCCAGCATTTT
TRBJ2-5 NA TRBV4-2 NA CASSQLGPGEGETQYF TGTGCCAGCAGCCAACTAGGTCCGGGAGAGGGGGAGACCCAGTACTTC
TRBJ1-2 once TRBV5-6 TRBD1 CASSRDSVYGYTF TGTGCCAGCAGTCGGGACAGCGTCTATGGCTACACCTTC
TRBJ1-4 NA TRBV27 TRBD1 CASSRGTGEKLFF TGTGCCAGCAGCCGAGGGACAGGGGAAAAACTGTTTTTT
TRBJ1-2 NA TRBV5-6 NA CASSFAQVTGYTF TGTGCCAGCAGCTTTGCTCAGGTGACCGGCTACACCTTC
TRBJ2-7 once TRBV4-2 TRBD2 CASSLQVERGGHDEQYF TGTGCCAGCAGCCTCCAAGTGGAGCGGGGGGGCCACGACGAGCAGTACTTC
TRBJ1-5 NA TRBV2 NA CATQGGDINQPQHF TGTGCCACACAGGGCGGCGATATCAATCAGCCCCAGCATTTT
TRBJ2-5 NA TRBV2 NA CASSQLVLETQYF TGTGCCAGCAGCCAACTAGTTTTGGAGACCCAGTACTTC
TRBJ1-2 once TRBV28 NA CATLKGRANYGYTF TGTGCCACGCTTAAGGGGCGAGCTAACTATGGCTACACCTTC
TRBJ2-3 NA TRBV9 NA CASSVGRGHIRDTQYF TGTGCCAGCAGCGTAGGTAGGGGTCACATCCGGGATACGCAGTATTTT
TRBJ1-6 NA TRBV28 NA CASSLYPEIISPLHF TGTGCCAGCAGTTTATACCCGGAGATCATTTCACCCCTCCACTTT
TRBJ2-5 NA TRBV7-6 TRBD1 CASSFRTGQETQYF TGTGCCAGCAGCTTTCGGACAGGCCAAGAGACCCAGTACTTC
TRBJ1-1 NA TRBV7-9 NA CASSLDGSARPTEAFF TGTGCCAGCAGCTTAGACGGTAGCGCCAGACCCACTGAAGCTTTCTTT
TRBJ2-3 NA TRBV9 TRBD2 CASGNGGAETDTQYF TGTGCCAGCGGGAACGGGGGGGCCGAGACAGATACGCAGTATTTT
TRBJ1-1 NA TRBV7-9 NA CASSLDMNTEAFF TGTGCCAGCAGCCTCGACATGAACACTGAAGCTTTCTTT
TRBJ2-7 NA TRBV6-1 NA CASRWSSYEQYF TGTGCCAGCAGGTGGAGTTCCTACGAGCAGTACTTC
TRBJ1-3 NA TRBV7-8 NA CASSRTVSRSVATTSGGNTIYF TGTGCCAGCAGCCGGACAGTTTCACGGTCCGTCGCAACCACCTCCGGTGGAAACACCATATATTTT
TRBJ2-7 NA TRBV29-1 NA CSYLGRGREQYF TGCAGCTATTTAGGCCGAGGTCGCGAGCAGTACTTC
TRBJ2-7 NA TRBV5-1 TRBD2 CASSLGTSGTYEQYF TGCGCCAGCAGCTTGGGGACTAGCGGAACCTACGAGCAGTACTTC
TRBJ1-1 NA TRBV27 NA CASSLTTENTEAFF TGTGCCAGCAGTTTGACTACCGAGAACACTGAAGCTTTCTTT
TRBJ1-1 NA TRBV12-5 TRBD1 CASGLAGTGDPLEAFF TGTGCTAGTGGTTTGGCGGGGACAGGGGATCCCTTGGAAGCTTTCTTT
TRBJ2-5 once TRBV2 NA CASTRNVGAYF TGTGCCAGTACTAGAAATGTCGGCGCGTACTTC
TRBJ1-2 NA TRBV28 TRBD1 CASSSGVGTVYGYTF TGTGCCAGCAGTTCAGGGGTGGGGACAGTCTATGGCTACACCTTC
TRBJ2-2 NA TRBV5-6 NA CASSLGSLELFF TGTGCCAGCAGCCTTGGTAGCCTGGAGCTGTTTTTT
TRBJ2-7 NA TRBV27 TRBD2 CATRLRAGGSYEQYF TGTGCCACCCGACTGAGGGCGGGAGGATCCTACGAGCAGTACTTC
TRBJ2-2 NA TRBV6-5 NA CASTLRFTGELFF TGTGCCAGCACCCTCCGGTTCACCGGGGAGCTGTTTTTT
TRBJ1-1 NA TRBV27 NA CASSPGEAQNTEAFF TGTGCCAGCAGTCCCGGTGAGGCCCAAAACACTGAAGCTTTCTTT
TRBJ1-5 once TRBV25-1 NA CATAPRGISNQPQHF TGTGCCACCGCTCCTAGGGGAATTAGCAATCAGCCCCAGCATTTT
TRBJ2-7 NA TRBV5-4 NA CASSPGDPPERQYF TGTGCCAGCAGCCCCGGAGACCCGCCGGAGAGGCAGTACTTC
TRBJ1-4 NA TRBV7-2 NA CASSYQGATNEKLFF TGTGCCAGCAGCTACCAAGGAGCAACTAATGAAAAACTGTTTTTT
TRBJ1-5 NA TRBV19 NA CASNYEVFGQPQHF TGTGCCAGTAACTATGAAGTTTTCGGACAGCCCCAGCATTTT
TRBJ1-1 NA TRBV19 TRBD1 CASSRGGVTEAFF TGTGCCAGTAGTAGAGGGGGCGTTACTGAAGCTTTCTTT
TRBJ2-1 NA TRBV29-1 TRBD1 CSVDRQGTYNEQFF TGCAGCGTTGACCGACAGGGCACCTACAATGAGCAGTTCTTC
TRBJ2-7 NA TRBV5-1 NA CASSPTGLLSYEQYF TGCGCCAGCAGCCCGACAGGTCTATTATCCTACGAGCAGTACTTC
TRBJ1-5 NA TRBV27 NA CASRPDRTNQPQHF TGTGCCAGCAGACCTGACAGGACCAATCAGCCCCAGCATTTT
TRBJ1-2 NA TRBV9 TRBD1 CASSVPGGYGYTF TGTGCCAGCAGCGTCCCAGGGGGCTATGGCTACACCTTC
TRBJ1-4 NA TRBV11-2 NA CASSYTTEVTEKLFF TGTGCCAGCAGCTATACAACCGAGGTCACAGAAAAACTGTTTTTT
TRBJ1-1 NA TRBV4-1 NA CASSQDGGTEAFF TGCGCCAGCAGCCAAGATGGGGGGACTGAAGCTTTCTTT
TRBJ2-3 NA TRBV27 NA CASSLWSRGTDTQYF TGTGCCAGCAGTTTATGGTCCCGGGGCACAGATACGCAGTATTTT
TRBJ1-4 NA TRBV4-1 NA CASSQERRGNEKLFF TGCGCCAGCAGCCAAGAAAGGAGGGGTAATGAAAAACTGTTTTTT
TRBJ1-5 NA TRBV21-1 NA CASSGHGSQPQHF TGTGCCAGCAGCGGGCATGGCAGTCAGCCCCAGCATTTT
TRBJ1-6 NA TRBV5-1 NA CASSLAGESYNSPLHF TGCGCCAGCAGCTTGGCGGGGGAATCCTATAATTCACCCCTCCACTTT
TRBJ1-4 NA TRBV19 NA CASSGYPTTTSGEKLFF TGTGCCAGTAGCGGTTATCCCACCACTACCTCGGGTGAAAAACTGTTTTTT
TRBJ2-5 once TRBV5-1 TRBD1 CASSSGTGAASSSQETQYF TGCGCCAGCAGCTCCGGGACAGGGGCCGCTAGTTCCTCACAAGAGACCCAGTACTTC
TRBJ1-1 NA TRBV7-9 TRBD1 CASSFGGQGAEAFF TGTGCCAGCAGCTTTGGAGGACAGGGGGCTGAAGCTTTCTTT
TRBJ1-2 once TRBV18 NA CASSPEGASYGYTF TGTGCCAGCTCACCAGAAGGGGCCAGCTATGGCTACACCTTC
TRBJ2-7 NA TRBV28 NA CASSLTGDEQYF TGTGCCAGCAGTTTAACGGGGGACGAGCAGTACTTC
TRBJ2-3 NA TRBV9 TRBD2 CASSVAGLAGGTDTQYF TGTGCCAGCAGCGTAGCTGGCCTAGCGGGAGGAACAGATACGCAGTATTTT
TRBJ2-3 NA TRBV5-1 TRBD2 CASSHQRGDTDTQYF TGCGCCAGCAGCCATCAGCGGGGCGACACAGATACGCAGTATTTT
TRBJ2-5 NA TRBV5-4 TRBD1 CASSLKYGTGDGETQYF TGTGCCAGCAGCTTGAAGTACGGGACAGGGGATGGGGAGACCCAGTACTTC